The T cell receptor (beta chain) described here comes from a study of Graves' ophthalmopathy and Graves' hyperthyroidism. As for the study in general: The authors collected peripheral blood at initial diagnosis, before any treatment. Notes on the study in general: Discrimination between ophthalmopathy and stable hyperthyroidism by a 13-signature model showed roughly 85% sensitivity and 70% to 82% specificity.

Transcripts of RNA were the source for amplifying TCR beta CDR3 regions. A first-round RT-PCR used HTBI primers, followed by a second-round multiplex PCR. MiXCR was run by TCRdb on the multiplex PCR reads, yielding one entry per CDR3 protein. This table holds a few hundred thousand distinct CDR3 sequences, 21% found once. CDR1 is SQVTM, CDR2 ANQGSEA, per germline. The CDR3 loop spans 14 amino acids. The junction had 8 bases not matched to a gene; V was cut back by 7 bases and J by 4 bases. As to this clonotype: Its specificity is not known.

Pregnancy or lactation, uncontrolled infections and other autoimmune diseases were grounds for excluding patients. J is TRBJ2-2 and V is TRBV29-1; 8 bases align to TRBD1. Specimen: peripheral blood. The receptor was derived from a woman aged 18-29 years with stable Graves' hyperthyroidism. CDR3 sequence reads: CSGSPGGGTGELFF. The CDR3 DNA is TGCAGCGGCTCGCCAGGGGGCGGCACCGGGGAGCTGTTTTTT.